This TCR beta chain was observed in a study of cytomegalovirus exposure and HLA in healthy donors. The primer mix had 60 Vbeta and 13 Jbeta primers. Libraries were prepared by immunoSEQ multiplex PCR; TCRdb keeps only in-frame clonotypes and omits some of them. The sample lists roughly 130,000 clones, 75% to 85% seen once, with under 3% in the top ten. Study results and caveats: The presence/absence work took it that sequencing depth was about the same across donors. Immune exposure information comprised only CMV serostatus. A missense DCLRE1C variant was associated with V- and J-gene trimming of TCR beta chains in a later analysis, and an independent cohort replicated the association. A later analysis showed that HLA-associated TCR beta chains had undergone more clonal expansion than equally common others.

Turning to this clone: Its antigen is as yet unknown.

This clonotype originated in a man aged 25-45 years in good health and CMV-seronegative. Input material: PBMCs.

In DNA, the CDR3 is TGTGCCAGTAGTATTGTAGCTGATTCCTACGAGCAGTACTTC. It codes for CASSIVADSYEQYF. The gene calls are TRBV19 and TRBJ2-7; D is uncertain. Per germline, CDR1 LNHDA and CDR2 SQIVND (reference sequence). This CDR3 has 14 amino acids. Trimming shortened V by 3 bases and J by 1 base, and 10 bases separated the two germline ends.